Below, 9 T cell receptor beta chains from the same sample are listed, as sequenced in a study of T cell repertoires in cytomegalovirus infection. Their antigens are not known. TCRdb re-analysed the reads in MiXCR, keeping a single row per CDR3 protein. The top ten hold about 14% of the sample, which has approximately 1,000,000 distinct CDR3 sequences, around 32% seen once. The material was cultured CD8+ T cells from PBMCs, obtained from culture after CMV antigen stimulation. The receptors originated from a human donor in good health (CMV status not recorded). Some clones in this sample may be carry-over from other donors' samples.

There are a few counts of this clonotype. The chain carries TRBV6-6 and TRBJ2-3, with TRBD2 matching over 8 bases. Germline V CDR1 and CDR2: MNHNY, SVGAGI (reference sequence). The CDR3 runs 15 residues. The V and J ends lost 0 bases and 4 bases, in that order; junction bases with no gene match: 3. The CDR3 DNA is TGTGCCAGCAGTTACTCGGGGACTAGGCCAGATACGCAGTATTTT. This translates into CASSYSGTRPDTQYF.

The rearrangement uses TRBV10-3 and TRBJ2-7, with D unresolved. The V gene lost 0 bases and the J gene lost 5 bases, with 11 bases spanning the gap. Germline V CDR1 and CDR2: ENHRY, SYGVKD. The CDR3 covers 14 residues. This chain's CDR3 is CAISESVGRHEQYV. CDR3 bases: TGTGCCATCAGTGAGTCCGTAGGCAGGCACGAGCAGTACGTC.

The J gene is TRBJ2-1, the V gene TRBV29-1, with 10 nucleotides matching TRBD2. CDR1 and CDR2 (germline): SQVTM, ANQGSEA. This CDR3 spans 16 amino acids. The V and J ends lost 0 bases and 5 bases, in that order; junction bases with no gene match: 7. CDR3: CSVEDLAGALDNEQFF. DNA of the CDR3: TGCAGCGTTGAAGATCTAGCGGGGGCCCTTGACAATGAGCAGTTCTTC.

The table lists this clonotype with a count of one. The chain recombines TRBV19 with TRBJ2-1; TRBD1 agrees at 10 bases. The length of the CDR3 is 19 residues. Trimming cost V 4 bases and J 0 bases; bases outside gene matches: 12. Germline CDR1 and CDR2: LNHDA and SQIVND (reference sequence). CDR3 amino acids: CASSTPGQGWESSYNEQFF. The CDR3 bases are TGTGCCAGTAGTACTCCGGGACAGGGGTGGGAAAGCTCCTACAATGAGCAGTTCTTC.

The genes are TRBV19 and TRBJ2-2; 7 bases line up with TRBD1. After removal of 3 bases from V and 5 bases from J, the junction contained 9 bases not matched to a gene. The length of the CDR3 is 16 residues. CDR1 LNHDA and CDR2 SQIVND come from the germline V gene (reference sequence). The CDR3 reads CASSIGQTGETGELFF. The CDR3 bases are TGTGCCAGTAGTATCGGGCAAACAGGGGAGACCGGGGAGCTGTTTTTT.

This clonotype has at least ten counts. The chain combines TRBV7-8 with TRBJ1-5; the match to TRBD1 covers 7 bases. The trim removed 5 bases at V and 5 bases at J, leaving 15 bases unmatched. The CDR3 loop spans 17 amino acids. Germline values: CDR1 SGHVS, CDR2 FQNEAQ. The CDR3 region has the DNA TGTGCCAGCAGCCCTGACAGGGTAGCGATTAAGGATCAGCCCCAGCATTTT. Protein product: CASSPDRVAIKDQPQHF.

The chain joins TRBV10-3 to TRBJ1-2; D might be TRBD1 (5 bases). Deletions cut 7 bases from V and 2 bases from J, with 11 bases between. The CDR3 has 13 residues. The germline V gene encodes CDR1 ENHRY and CDR2 SYGVKD. CDR3 protein: CAITEPGNYGYTF. Written as DNA, the CDR3 is TGTGCCATCACCGAACCAGGGAACTATGGCTACACCTTC.

The rearrangement links TRBV6-2 or TRBV6-3 to TRBJ1-2; 7 bases match TRBD1. Germline assignment: CDR1 MNHEY and CDR2 SVGEGT. V dropped 5 bases and J dropped 6; count of bases not matched to a gene: 9. The CDR3 is 14 amino acids. The CDR3, as DNA: TGTGCCAGCAGTATCAACAGGGGCTGGAATGGCTACACCTTC. It translates to CASSINRGWNGYTF.

J is TRBJ1-5 and V is TRBV10-3; D gene unclear. The CDR3 sequence is 16 residues long. CDR1 and CDR2 (germline): ENHRY, SYGVKD. V lost 1 base to trimming and J lost 0 bases, with 10 bases between them. In DNA form, the CDR3 reads TGTGCCATCAGTGAGTTGGCAGACTATAGCAATCAGCCCCAGCATTTT. Its translation is CAISELADYSNQPQHF.